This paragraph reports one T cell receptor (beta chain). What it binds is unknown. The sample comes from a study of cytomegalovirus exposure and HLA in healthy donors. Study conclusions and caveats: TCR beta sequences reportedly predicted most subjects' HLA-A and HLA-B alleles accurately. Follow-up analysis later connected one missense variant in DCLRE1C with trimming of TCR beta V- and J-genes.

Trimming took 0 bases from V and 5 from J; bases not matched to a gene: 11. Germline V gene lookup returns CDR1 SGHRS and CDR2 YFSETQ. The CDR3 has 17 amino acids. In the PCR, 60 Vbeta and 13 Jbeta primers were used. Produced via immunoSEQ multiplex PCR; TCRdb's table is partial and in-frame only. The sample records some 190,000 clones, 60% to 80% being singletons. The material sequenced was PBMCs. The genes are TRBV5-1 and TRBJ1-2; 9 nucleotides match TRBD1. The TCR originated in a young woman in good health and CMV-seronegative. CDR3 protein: CASSLGPGQGTIYGYTF. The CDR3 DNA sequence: TGCGCCAGCAGCTTGGGGCCGGGACAGGGCACAATTTATGGCTACACCTTC.